The 18 T cell receptor beta chains given below trace back to one sample, sequenced in a study of blood T cell repertoires in COVID-19. Data came from immunoSEQ multiplex PCR; TCRdb stores just in-frame clones and leaves some out. This sample carries 230,000 or so clones, around 84% of them seen once, and the ten largest clones take 15% to 20%. The sample taken for sequencing was peripheral blood. These receptors were collected from a man aged 25 to 45 with active or convalescent COVID-19.

V and J are TRBV5-1 and TRBJ1-1; perhaps TRBD1 as D (5 bases). Germline V gene lookup returns CDR1 SGHRS and CDR2 YFSETQ. There are 14 residues in the CDR3. With 1 base removed from V and 8 bases from J, the gap between germline ends came to 15 bases. The CDR3: CASSLSWGGGEAFF. In nucleotides, the CDR3 is TGCGCCAGCAGCTTGTCGTGGGGGGGTGGCGAAGCTTTCTTT.

The V and J genes are TRBV18 and TRBJ1-1, with D unclear. V was cut by 3 bases and J by 1 base, with 9 bases left in between. The CDR3 covers 14 residues. Per the germline V gene, CDR1 is KGHSH and CDR2 is LQKENI. The CDR3 protein is CASSPTEPNTEAFF. The CDR3 coding sequence is TGTGCCAGCTCACCCACGGAGCCGAACACTGAAGCTTTCTTT.

The V and J genes are TRBV6-5 and TRBJ1-2; tentatively, D is TRBD1 (5 bases). The germline CDR1 and CDR2 sequences are MNHEY and SVGAGI. The CDR3 length is 14 residues. Trimming pared 0 bases from V and 7 bases from J, leaving 12 bases between. CDR3 region: CASSYSTQGGGYTF. CDR3 sequence (DNA): TGTGCCAGCAGTTACTCTACCCAGGGTGGTGGCTACACCTTC.

The genes are TRBV19 and TRBJ1-2, with a weak D call TRBD1 (6 bases). CDR1 is LNHDA and CDR2 is SQIVND in the germline V gene (reference sequence). This CDR3 spans 16 amino acids. Trimming shortened V by 6 bases and J by 0 bases, and 17 bases separated the two germline ends. The CDR3 DNA follows: TGTGCCAGTAGCCACCCAGGGGCCCCTACTAACTATGGCTACACCTTC. This sequence encodes CASSHPGAPTNYGYTF.

This sequence joins TRBV7-7 and TRBJ2-1, with D perhaps matching TRBD1 (6 bases). Per germline, CDR1 SSHAT and CDR2 FNYEAQ (reference sequence). The CDR3 loop spans 14 amino acids. For the CDR3, the DNA is TGTGCTAGCTCCTCCTTAGGGGGTAATAATGAGCAGTTCTTC. Translated: CASSSLGGNNEQFF.

This clone was seen just once. The rearrangement links TRBV6-5 to TRBJ2-7, with 7 bases identical to TRBD1. This CDR3 is built from 13 residues. V dropped 6 bases and J dropped 3; count of bases not matched to a gene: 5. Germline values: CDR1 MNHEY, CDR2 SVGAGI. DNA for the CDR3: TGTGCCAGCAGCCGGACAGGCCACTACGAGCAGTACTTC. Translation gives CASSRTGHYEQYF.

The V call is TRBV2, the J call TRBJ1-2, with a weak D call TRBD1 (6 bases). Germline CDR1 is SNHLY and CDR2 is FYNNEI. The V and J ends lost 3 bases and 7 bases respectively, with 12 bases between them. This CDR3 is built from 13 residues. The CDR3 DNA reads TGTGCCAGCAGTGAGTCGGGGGGCATTGGCTACACCTTC. This encodes CASSESGGIGYTF.

This clone appeared many times. The chain joins TRBV5-1 to TRBJ2-7, with a possible D match to TRBD2 (6 bases). The CDR3 runs 13 residues. CDR1 and CDR2 from the germline V gene are SGHRS and YFSETQ. V was pared by 4 bases and J by 5 bases, with 13 bases between. CDR3 sequence: CASSVTSSHEQYF. CDR3 sequence (DNA): TGCGCCAGCAGCGTGACTAGTTCCCACGAGCAGTACTTC. Full variable domain (outside the CDR3, taken from reference TRBV5-1 and TRBJ2-7): KAGVTQTPRYLIKTRGQQVTLSCSPISGHRSVSWYQQTPGQGLQFLFEYFSETQRNKGNFPGRFSGRQFSNSRSEMNVSTLELGDSALYLCASSVTSSHEQYFGPGTRLTVT.

Only one count was recorded for this clone. The chain combines TRBV5-1 with TRBJ1-1; D is ambiguous. V lost 4 bases and J lost 1, with 11 bases in between. Germline V gives CDR1 SGHRS, CDR2 YFSETQ. The CDR3 totals 14 residues. The CDR3 is CASSLQPQNTEAFF. CDR3 DNA: TGCGCCAGCAGCCTACAGCCACAGAACACTGAAGCTTTCTTT.

This chain links TRBV18 with TRBJ2-1; 10 bases match TRBD1. CDR3 length: 16 amino acids. The V and J ends lost 5 bases and 5 bases, in that order; junction bases with no gene match: 9. The V gene's germline CDR1 is KGHSH and CDR2 LQKENI. This CDR3 reads CASSVSGTGADNEQFF. The CDR3 nucleotides read TGTGCCAGCTCAGTCTCCGGGACAGGGGCTGACAATGAGCAGTTCTTC.

The V call is TRBV6-6, the J call TRBJ1-6; D perhaps matches TRBD1 (6 bases). The germline V and J ends were trimmed by 2 bases and 8 bases, with 13 bases remaining between them. The germline V gene encodes CDR1 MNHNY and CDR2 SVGAGI (reference sequence). CDR3 length equals 15 residues. CDR3: CASSYEDRTYSPLHF. CDR3 nucleotides: TGTGCCAGCAGTTACGAGGACAGAACTTATTCACCCCTCCACTTT.

The chain recombines TRBV5-4 with TRBJ1-6; possible D gene TRBD1, 5 bases. CDR3 length: 15 residues. Germline V gene lookup returns CDR1 SGHNT and CDR2 YYREEE (reference sequence). V was clipped by 7 bases and J by 9 bases, with 20 bases between them. CDR3 loop: CASRPGLTMSSPLHF. The CDR3 DNA reads TGTGCCAGCCGACCGGGACTCACAATGAGTTCACCCCTCCACTTT. The full variable domain, with the rest looked up from reference TRBV5-4 and TRBJ1-6, is ETGVTQSPTHLIKTRGQQVTLRCSSQSGHNTVSWYQQALGQGPQFIFQYYREEENGRGNFPPRFSGLQFPNYSSELNVNALELDDSALYLCASRPGLTMSSPLHFGNGTRLTVT.

This chain links TRBV6-1 with TRBJ2-4; a weak D match, TRBD1 (6 bases). Trimming removed 2 bases from V and 8 bases from J, with 13 bases in between. This CDR3 is built from 14 residues. Germline CDR1 reads MNHNS; CDR2 reads SASEGT. The CDR3 sequence is CASSERMGADIQYF. As DNA, the CDR3 is TGTGCCAGCAGTGAAAGGATGGGGGCCGACATTCAGTACTTC.

The genes are TRBV30 and TRBJ2-4; TRBD1 might be the D (5 bases). Trimming pared 6 bases from V and 10 bases from J, leaving 13 bases between. The germline V gene encodes CDR1 GTSNPN and CDR2 SVGIG (reference sequence). The CDR3 covers 11 residues. The CDR3 spells CACGPDKIQYF. CDR3 nucleotides: TGTGCCTGCGGCCCGGACAAAATTCAGTACTTC.

The chain employs TRBV19 and TRBJ1-5, with D possibly being TRBD1 (5 bases). The CDR3 covers 13 residues. Looked up from germline, CDR1 is LNHDA and CDR2 is SQIVND (reference sequence). V lost 9 bases to trimming and J lost 6 bases, with 15 bases between them. CDR3 DNA sequence: TGTGCCAGAGGGACTGGATCAACTCAGCCCCAGCATTTT. Protein product: CARGTGSTQPQHF.

The rearrangement links TRBV10-1 to TRBJ1-2, with D maybe TRBD1 (6 bases). V lost 10 bases and J 13 bases, leaving 13 bases between the germline ends. The CDR3 contains 9 residues. Germline CDR1 is WNHNN and CDR2 is SYGVQD (reference sequence). CDR3 DNA sequence: TGCGCCATGACCGGGACAAGCACCTTC. Amino acid sequence: CAMTGTSTF.

The gene calls are TRBV7-9 and TRBJ2-3; 7 bases fit TRBD1. Looked up from germline, CDR1 is SEHNR and CDR2 is FQNEAQ (reference sequence). V was clipped by 0 bases and J by 6 bases; unmatched bases: 3. CDR3 size: 14 residues. In DNA form, the CDR3 reads TGTGCCAGCAGCTTAGCAGGGGGCATTGATACGCAGTATTTT. This gives the protein CASSLAGGIDTQYF.

V is TRBV7-6 and J is TRBJ1-2, with 7 bases matching TRBD1. Trimming cost V 3 bases and J 8 bases; bases outside gene matches: 15. The CDR3 contains 16 residues. Germline loops: CDR1 SGHVS, CDR2 FNYEAQ. CDR3 residues: CASSFEITGTVGGYTF. DNA for the CDR3: TGTGCCAGCAGCTTCGAGATAACCGGGACAGTGGGAGGCTACACCTTC. The complete variable domain, with remaining parts taken from reference TRBV7-6 and TRBJ1-2, reads GAGVSQSPRYKVTKRGQDVALRCDPISGHVSLYWYRQALGQGPEFLTYFNYEAQQDKSGLPNDRFSAERPEGSISTLTIQRTEQRDSAMYRCASSFEITGTVGGYTFGSGTRLTVV.